The 26 T cell receptor beta chains presented below share a single source sample, sequenced in a study of CD8 T cells in ankylosing spondylitis. Regarding the study as a whole: Blood of patients with ankylosing spondylitis appeared to be characterized by a TCR beta motif of several highly homologous variants.

Their specific antigens are unknown. TCRdb called the 5' RACE reads again in MiXCR, with one record for every CDR3 protein. The table includes about 510,000 distinct CDR3 sequences, approximately 5% detected once. Sequences were obtained from blood, either unsorted or a sorted T cell fraction (not recorded which). These receptor sequences come from a male donor with ankylosing spondylitis.

This clonotype was seen at least ten times. V gene TRBV9 combines with J gene TRBJ2-1, with 10 positions matching TRBD1. The CDR3 runs to 15 residues. V gave up 3 bases and J gave up 7 bases; unmatched junction bases: 7. CDR1 and CDR2 from the germline V gene are SGDLS and YYNGEE. CDR3 nucleotide sequence: TGTGCCAGCAGCGCGAGAGGACAGGGGGGGAATGAGCAGTTCTTC. Its translation: CASSARGQGGNEQFF.

There are many counts of this clonotype. V and J are TRBV5-1 and TRBJ2-1; D possibly uses TRBD1 or TRBD2 (5 bases each). The CDR3 spans 14 residues. Germline V gene data show CDR1 as SGHRS and CDR2 as YFSETQ. V gave up 4 bases and J gave up 12 bases, with 20 bases separating them. CDR3 loop: CASSGGRNPRGQFF. The CDR3 DNA reads as TGCGCCAGCAGCGGGGGACGGAATCCTCGGGGGCAGTTCTTC.

The chain carries TRBV6-1 and TRBJ2-1; TRBD2 matches at 7 bases. From germline, CDR1 is MNHNS and CDR2 SASEGT. This CDR3 region has 16 residues. V shed 6 bases, J shed 2 bases, and the junction held 10 bases outside the gene matches. The CDR3 DNA sequence: TGTGCCAGCAGACCTCGTACTAGCGAAACCTACAATGAGCAGTTCTTC. Encoded protein: CASRPRTSETYNEQFF.

This clonotype was seen ten or more times. CDR3 bases: TGTGCCAGCAGTTACTGGGGGACGGGGGGTGAGACCCAGTACTTC. Protein: CASSYWGTGGETQYF. The chain is built from TRBV6-5 and TRBJ2-5, with 7 bases that match TRBD2. This CDR3 has 15 amino acids. The germline CDR1 and CDR2 sequences are MNHEY and SVGAGI. V lost 1 base to trimming and J lost 5 bases; unmatched junction nucleotides: 7.

V is TRBV5-1 and J is TRBJ2-1; D is undetermined. This CDR3 is built from 18 residues. The V end lost 4 bases, the J end lost 0 bases, and 20 bases lay between the germline ends. Germline CDR1 SGHRS, CDR2 YFSETQ. The CDR3 nucleotides are TGCGCCAGCAGCCCATTCTCCGACGGGTGGAGCTCCTACAATGAGCAGTTCTTC. It is translated as CASSPFSDGWSSYNEQFF.

This clonotype was detected many times. The V gene is TRBV10-1, the J gene TRBJ2-1; D gene unclear. The germline V and J ends were trimmed by 0 bases and 4 bases, with 7 bases remaining between them. Germline V gene lookup returns CDR1 WNHNN and CDR2 SYGVQD (reference sequence). CDR3 size: 14 residues. The CDR3 sequence: CASSESLGYNEQFF. CDR3 nucleotides: TGCGCCAGCAGTGAGTCTTTGGGATACAATGAGCAGTTCTTC.

This clonotype was counted a few times. The rearrangement uses TRBV6-2 or TRBV6-3 and TRBJ2-5; 7 nucleotides match TRBD1. CDR1 MNHEY and CDR2 SVGEGT come from the germline V gene. The CDR3 has 15 amino acids. J gave up 4 bases and V 6 bases, and 11 bases lay outside the gene matches. CDR3 DNA sequence: TGTGCCAGCAGAACGGACAGGACCGTGGGAGAGACCCAGTACTTC. Its translation: CASRTDRTVGETQYF.

This clonotype was seen ten or more times. V and J are TRBV10-3 and TRBJ2-2, with no clear D. CDR1 is ENHRY, CDR2 SYGVKD, per germline. The CDR3 is 14 amino acids. V lost 2 bases to trimming and J lost 7 bases, with 11 bases between them. In DNA, the CDR3 is TGTGCCATCAGTGAGGCCAACAAGGACGGGGAGCTGTTTTTT. Its translation: CAISEANKDGELFF.

This clonotype was seen many times. J is TRBJ1-2 and V is TRBV7-8; D gene uncertain. With 5 bases removed from V and 2 bases from J, the gap between germline ends came to 9 bases. The CDR3 has 13 residues. Germline-derived CDR1 and CDR2 are SGHVS and FQNEAQ. CDR3 loop: CASSEVLNYGYTF. In DNA form, the CDR3 reads TGTGCCAGCAGCGAAGTCTTAAACTATGGCTACACCTTC.

At least ten counts were recorded for this clonotype. V gene TRBV28 combines with J gene TRBJ1-2, with 7 bases aligning to TRBD1. This CDR3 has 16 residues. Germline lookup yields CDR1 MDHEN and CDR2 SYDVKM. The trim removed 5 bases at V and 7 bases at J, leaving 16 bases unmatched. The CDR3 DNA sequence: TGTGCCAGCAGTCCAGATTCGACAGGGTTGTTAGGTGGCTACACCTTC. Translation: CASSPDSTGLLGGYTF.

This clonotype was recorded many times. This chain uses TRBV5-6 with TRBJ2-2; D gene unclear. The germline V and J ends were trimmed by 2 bases and 3 bases, with 8 bases remaining between them. The length of the CDR3 is 14 residues. CDR1 SGHDT and CDR2 YYEEEE come from the germline V gene. The CDR3 protein is CASSLIHDTGELFF. CDR3 coding DNA: TGTGCCAGCAGCTTAATTCATGACACCGGGGAGCTGTTTTTT.

V and J are TRBV4-2 and TRBJ2-3, with D perhaps TRBD2 (5 bases). V lost 0 bases and J 8 bases, leaving 15 bases between the germline ends. Germline V gene sequence: CDR1 LGHNA, CDR2 YNFKEQ. This CDR3 region has 15 residues. This CDR3 is CASSQDVAAAGTQYF. Here the CDR3 DNA reads TGTGCCAGCAGCCAAGACGTCGCAGCGGCGGGTACGCAGTATTTT.

This clonotype has more than one count but fewer than ten. A much larger clone lies one base from this, so it may be a read error. The chain is built from TRBV20-1 and TRBJ1-3, with a weak D call TRBD1 (5 bases). Germline loops: CDR1 DFQATT, CDR2 SNEGSKA (reference sequence). CDR3 length: 15 amino acids. The CDR3 region is CSAALGPYSGNIIYF. The CDR3 DNA follows: TGCAGTGCCGCCTTGGGACCTTACTCTGGAAACATCATATATTTT.

This clonotype was counted many times. This chain links TRBV3-1 with TRBJ2-7, with D uncertain. The CDR3 has 13 residues. Trimming took 2 bases from V and 6 from J, leaving 11 bases between them. From germline, CDR1 is LGHDT and CDR2 YNNKEL (reference sequence). In nucleotides, the CDR3 is TGTGCCAGCAGCCAATCGTTTCCAGGCGAGCAGTACTTC. Its translation is CASSQSFPGEQYF.

The CDR3 DNA sequence: TGTGCCAGCTCACCACCGTCAGGAGATGAAAAACTGTTTTTT. As protein: CASSPPSGDEKLFF. The chain uses TRBV18 and TRBJ1-4; no firm D call. The germline V gene encodes CDR1 KGHSH and CDR2 LQKENI. Trimming took off 0 bases at V and 6 bases at J, with 8 bases between the two ends. CDR3 length: 14 residues.

This clonotype occurred many times. The rearrangement links TRBV7-2 to TRBJ1-6; D is undetermined. The CDR3 is 16 amino acids. V was shortened by 5 bases and J by 0 bases, with 11 bases between the two germline ends. From germline, CDR1 is SGHTA and CDR2 FQGNSA. CDR3 in amino acids: CASSLGGNSYNSPLHF. The DNA of the CDR3 is TGTGCCAGCAGCCTCGGAGGGAACTCCTATAATTCACCCCTCCACTTT. The entire variable domain, with the rest obtained from reference TRBV7-2 and TRBJ1-6, is as follows: GAGVSQSPSNKVTEKGKDVELRCDPISGHTALYWYRQSLGQGLEFLIYFQGNSAPDKSGLPSDRFSAERTGGSVSTLTIQRTQQEDSAVYLCASSLGGNSYNSPLHFGNGTRLTVT.

This clonotype was picked up many times. The chain is built from TRBV9 and TRBJ1-3; perhaps TRBD1 as D (5 bases). The V end lost 0 bases, the J end lost 4 bases, and 14 bases lay between the germline ends. Germline V gene sequence: CDR1 SGDLS, CDR2 YYNGEE. The CDR3 consists of 16 residues. CDR3 loop: CASSVGVGTTGNTIYF. The CDR3, as DNA: TGTGCCAGCAGCGTAGGGGTCGGGACTACGGGAAACACCATATATTTT.

This clonotype was detected many times. V is TRBV7-9 and J is TRBJ1-6; unclear D gene. The CDR3 is 14 amino acids. Germline V gives CDR1 SEHNR, CDR2 FQNEAQ (reference sequence). The V end was cut by 5 bases, the J end by 5 bases, with 10 bases between. The CDR3 sequence: CASSPTVDNSPLHF. CDR3 bases: TGTGCCAGCAGCCCGACGGTGGATAATTCACCCCTCCACTTT.

This clonotype was seen ten or more times. The V and J genes are TRBV7-2 and TRBJ1-3; D not certain. V lost 2 bases, J lost 0 bases, and 5 bases lay in between. The CDR3 runs 14 residues. Germline V gives CDR1 SGHTA, CDR2 FQGNSA. Here the CDR3 DNA reads TGTGCCAGCAGCTTAATGAGCTCTGGAAACACCATATATTTT. It translates to CASSLMSSGNTIYF.

V usage is TRBV30 and J usage is TRBJ2-7; no firm D call. CDR1 and CDR2 from the germline V gene are GTSNPN and SVGIG (reference sequence). V was pared by 0 bases and J by 4 bases, with 10 bases between. CDR3 length: 13 amino acids. The CDR3 DNA follows: TGTGCCTGGAGTGTAATGAGAGATTACGAGCAGTACTTC. This codes for CAWSVMRDYEQYF.

This sequence joins TRBV11-2 and TRBJ2-6, with a tentative D call TRBD1 (5 bases). This CDR3 has 13 amino acids. Germline V gene lookup returns CDR1 SGHAT and CDR2 FQNNGV. With 8 bases removed from V and 0 bases from J, the gap between germline ends came to 5 bases. The CDR3 protein is CASDSSGANVLTF. As DNA, the CDR3 is TGTGCCAGCGACAGCTCTGGGGCCAACGTCCTGACTTTC.

This clonotype was observed a handful of times. V and J are TRBV5-1 and TRBJ2-7; 7 positions match TRBD2. Germline assignment: CDR1 SGHRS and CDR2 YFSETQ. The CDR3 consists of 15 residues. Germline trimming cut 2 bases from V and 3 bases from J; bases unmatched to any gene: 8. The DNA of the CDR3 is TGCGCCAGCAGCTTAGCGGGAAATAAAGACTACGAGCAGTACTTC. Translation gives CASSLAGNKDYEQYF.

Many counts were recorded for this clonotype. The chain joins TRBV28 to TRBJ2-1, with 8 bases matching TRBD1. Trimming removed 7 bases from V and 7 bases from J; junction bases left unmatched: 12. The CDR3 extends over 15 amino acids. Looked up from germline, CDR1 is MDHEN and CDR2 is SYDVKM. CDR3 residues: CASIPGGLSGNEQFF. In DNA form, the CDR3 reads TGTGCCAGCATCCCAGGGGGCCTAAGCGGGAATGAGCAGTTCTTC.

About this clonotype: This may be a read error, as it is one base from a much larger clone. The chain combines TRBV4-3 with TRBJ2-7, with D hard to call. The CDR3 consists of 14 residues. V lost 1 base and J lost 3, with 10 bases in between. Germline assignment: CDR1 LGHNA and CDR2 YSLEER. The CDR3 DNA reads TGCGCCAGCAGCCAAGGGGTTCTGTACTACGAGCAGTACTTC. Protein: CASSQGVLYYEQYF.

This clonotype came up many times. The genes are TRBV5-1 and TRBJ2-3; D may be TRBD1 (6 bases). Germline loops: CDR1 SGHRS, CDR2 YFSETQ. This CDR3 contains 15 residues. V lost 4 bases and J lost 2, with 14 bases in between. The CDR3 here is CASSGTGQPTDTQYF. The CDR3 DNA is TGCGCCAGCAGCGGGACCGGACAGCCCACAGATACGCAGTATTTT.

This chain uses TRBV28 with TRBJ2-6, with TRBD1 identical over 7 bases. From germline, CDR1 is MDHEN and CDR2 SYDVKM. This CDR3 has 16 residues. Trimming at V came to 7 bases and at J to 0 bases, leaving 6 bases not matched to a gene. The CDR3 here is CASTSNRGSGANVLTF. CDR3 nucleotides: TGTGCCAGCACCTCGAACAGGGGCTCTGGGGCCAACGTCCTGACTTTC.